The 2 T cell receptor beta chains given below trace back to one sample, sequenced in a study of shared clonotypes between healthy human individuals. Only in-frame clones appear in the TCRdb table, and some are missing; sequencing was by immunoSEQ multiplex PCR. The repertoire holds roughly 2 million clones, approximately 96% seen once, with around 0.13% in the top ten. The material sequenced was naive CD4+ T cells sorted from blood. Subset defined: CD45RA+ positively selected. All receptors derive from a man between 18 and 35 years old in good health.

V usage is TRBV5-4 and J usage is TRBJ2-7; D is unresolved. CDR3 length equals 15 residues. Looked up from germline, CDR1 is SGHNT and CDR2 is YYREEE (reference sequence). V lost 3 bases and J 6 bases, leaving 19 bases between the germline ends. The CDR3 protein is CASSSDSLKASEQYF. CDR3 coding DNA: TGTGCCAGCAGCTCCGACTCGCTGAAGGCTAGCGAGCAGTACTTC.

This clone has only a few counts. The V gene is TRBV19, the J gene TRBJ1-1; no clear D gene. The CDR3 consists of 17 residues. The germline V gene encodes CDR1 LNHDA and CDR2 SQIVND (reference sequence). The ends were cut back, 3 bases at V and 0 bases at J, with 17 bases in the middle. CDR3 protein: CASSIGLRARMNTEAFF. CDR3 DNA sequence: TGTGCCAGTAGTATCGGGTTGAGGGCCAGAATGAACACTGAAGCTTTCTTT.